These T cell receptor beta chains were read from a single sample in a study of CD8+ T cells in alopecia areata. Sequencing was performed with immunoSEQ multiplex PCR; in TCRdb, only in-frame clones are kept and a portion is missing. The data show approximately 180,000 clones, 53% seen once. Sequenced material: CD8+ T cells sorted from blood, taken at week 24, from a patient treated with tofacitinib. The receptors derive from a human donor with alopecia areata. The CDR3 runs from the conserved cysteine through the conserved F or W. A D gene is named only where the DNA matches it firmly. Clone size appears in some rows only: once, few, many, or a class for an expanded clone.

d_call: -; v_call: TRBV4-3; clone_size: -; j_call: TRBJ2-3; cdr3_nt: TGCGCCAGCAGCCAAAAGGGTACGGGTACGCAGTATTTT; cdr3_aa: CASSQKGTGTQYF
d_call: -; v_call: TRBV5-1; clone_size: -; j_call: TRBJ2-1; cdr3_nt: TGCGCCAGCAGCTTCAAAGATGGGGTTAGGAATGAGCAGTTCTTC; cdr3_aa: CASSFKDGVRNEQFF
d_call: -; v_call: TRBV11-2; clone_size: few; j_call: TRBJ2-7; cdr3_nt: TGTGCCAGCAGCCCGGGACTTACCTACGAGCAGTACTTC; cdr3_aa: CASSPGLTYEQYF
d_call: TRBD2; v_call: TRBV30; clone_size: few; j_call: TRBJ2-7; cdr3_nt: TGTGCCTTTACGGGGGGCTCCTACGAGCAGTACTTC; cdr3_aa: CAFTGGSYEQYF
d_call: TRBD2; v_call: TRBV30; clone_size: -; j_call: TRBJ2-1; cdr3_nt: TGTGCCTGGGATAACCCGGGACTAGCGGGGGGGCCACAGGTCAGGAATGAGCAGTTCTTC; cdr3_aa: CAWDNPGLAGGPQVRNEQFF
d_call: TRBD1; v_call: TRBV11-3; clone_size: -; j_call: TRBJ1-1; cdr3_nt: TGTGCCAGCAGGAACAGGGGGGAAGTTGAAGCTTTCTTT; cdr3_aa: CASRNRGEVEAFF
d_call: -; v_call: TRBV29-1; clone_size: -; j_call: TRBJ1-2; cdr3_nt: TGCAGCGCCCCCCTCGGATATGGCTACACCTTC; cdr3_aa: CSAPLGYGYTF
d_call: -; v_call: TRBV13; clone_size: -; j_call: TRBJ2-3; cdr3_nt: TGTGCCAGCAGCCGAACAGGGAGCACAGATACGCAGTATTTT; cdr3_aa: CASSRTGSTDTQYF
d_call: TRBD1; v_call: TRBV11-2; clone_size: -; j_call: TRBJ1-2; cdr3_nt: TGTGCCAGCAGCCACACAGGGGGCAATGGCTACACCTTC; cdr3_aa: CASSHTGGNGYTF
d_call: -; v_call: TRBV4-1; clone_size: -; j_call: TRBJ2-1; cdr3_nt: TGCGCCAGCAGCCAAGTCCGGGAATACAATGAGCAGTTCTTC; cdr3_aa: CASSQVREYNEQFF
d_call: TRBD1; v_call: TRBV6-5; clone_size: -; j_call: TRBJ1-1; cdr3_nt: TGTGCCAGCAGTTACGGGACAGGGGACACTGAAGCTTTCTTT; cdr3_aa: CASSYGTGDTEAFF
d_call: TRBD1; v_call: TRBV4-1; clone_size: once; j_call: TRBJ2-7; cdr3_nt: TGCGCCAGCAGCCCGGACAGGGCCGAGCAGTACTTC; cdr3_aa: CASSPDRAEQYF
d_call: -; v_call: TRBV30; clone_size: few; j_call: TRBJ1-2; cdr3_nt: TGTGCCTGGAGTATCCAGGTGAGCCAAAACTATGGCTACACCTTC; cdr3_aa: CAWSIQVSQNYGYTF
d_call: TRBD1; v_call: TRBV30; clone_size: once; j_call: TRBJ1-1; cdr3_nt: TGTGCCTGGAGTGACCGGTCCTCACAGGGGTACACTGAAGCTTTCTTT; cdr3_aa: CAWSDRSSQGYTEAFF
d_call: -; v_call: TRBV7-2; clone_size: -; j_call: TRBJ1-4; cdr3_nt: TGTGCCAGCAGCTTAGACCGGGACCCGGGTGAAAAACTGTTTTTT; cdr3_aa: CASSLDRDPGEKLFF
d_call: TRBD1; v_call: TRBV10-2; clone_size: -; j_call: TRBJ2-7; cdr3_nt: TGCGCCAGCAGTGAGTCCCCGTTCGGACAGGGGCAGTACTTC; cdr3_aa: CASSESPFGQGQYF
d_call: -; v_call: TRBV27; clone_size: -; j_call: TRBJ2-5; cdr3_nt: TGTGCCAGCAGTACCTATGACGGGAAAGAGACCCAGTACTTC; cdr3_aa: CASSTYDGKETQYF
d_call: TRBD2; v_call: TRBV5-6; clone_size: -; j_call: TRBJ2-5; cdr3_nt: TGTGCCAGCAGCCTGCCGGGGGGTGGAGAGACCCAGTACTTC; cdr3_aa: CASSLPGGGETQYF
d_call: -; v_call: TRBV4-3; clone_size: -; j_call: TRBJ2-7; cdr3_nt: TGCGCCAGCAGCCAAGGACCAGATAGCTCCTACGAGCAGTACTTC; cdr3_aa: CASSQGPDSSYEQYF
d_call: -; v_call: TRBV27; clone_size: -; j_call: TRBJ1-1; cdr3_nt: TGTGCCAGCAGTGTGAACAGGATTTTGAACACTGAAGCTTTCTTT; cdr3_aa: CASSVNRILNTEAFF
d_call: TRBD2; v_call: TRBV19; clone_size: -; j_call: TRBJ2-1; cdr3_nt: TGTGCCAGTAGTCTCTCTAGCGGGGGGCCCTACAATGAGCAGTTCTTC; cdr3_aa: CASSLSSGGPYNEQFF
d_call: -; v_call: TRBV29-1; clone_size: once; j_call: TRBJ1-2; cdr3_nt: TGCAGCGTTGTTTCAGGTTCTCGGGAGGGCTACACCTTC; cdr3_aa: CSVVSGSREGYTF
d_call: -; v_call: TRBV28; clone_size: -; j_call: TRBJ1-2; cdr3_nt: TGTGCCAGCAGTTCGCACAGGGAAGGGAACTATGGCTACACCTTC; cdr3_aa: CASSSHREGNYGYTF
d_call: -; v_call: TRBV27; clone_size: few; j_call: TRBJ1-2; cdr3_nt: TGTGCCAGCAGTTCGCACAGCTACTATGGCTACACCTTC; cdr3_aa: CASSSHSYYGYTF
d_call: -; v_call: TRBV6-5; clone_size: -; j_call: TRBJ1-1; cdr3_nt: TGTGCCAGCAGTTACCAGGGGACCACTGAAGCTTTCTTT; cdr3_aa: CASSYQGTTEAFF
d_call: TRBD2; v_call: TRBV29-1; clone_size: -; j_call: TRBJ2-2; cdr3_nt: TGCAGCGTTGAAGGGGGGGGGATAAACACCGGGGAGCTGTTTTTT; cdr3_aa: CSVEGGGINTGELFF
d_call: TRBD1; v_call: TRBV5-5; clone_size: -; j_call: TRBJ2-1; cdr3_nt: TGTGCCAGCAGCTTCAACCGAGGGGGCGCCGGAAATGAGCAGTTCTTC; cdr3_aa: CASSFNRGGAGNEQFF
d_call: -; v_call: TRBV29-1; clone_size: -; j_call: TRBJ1-1; cdr3_nt: TGCAGCGTTGAAGCACAGCTAACTCTAAATGAAGCTTTCTTT; cdr3_aa: CSVEAQLTLNEAFF
d_call: TRBD2; v_call: TRBV9; clone_size: -; j_call: TRBJ2-3; cdr3_nt: TGTGCCAGCAGCGGCGGGGGGGATTCATATACGCAGTATTTT; cdr3_aa: CASSGGGDSYTQYF
d_call: TRBD1; v_call: TRBV19; clone_size: -; j_call: TRBJ1-4; cdr3_nt: TGTGCCAGTAGTACCAGGAACAGGGGGCGTGATGAAAAACTGTTTTTT; cdr3_aa: CASSTRNRGRDEKLFF